This TCR beta chain was recovered during a study of CD8+ T cells in alopecia areata (dated by TCRdb to the late 2010s). General notes on the study: Treated patients were enrolled in an open-label pilot trial of oral tofacitinib at 5 to 10 mg twice daily for moderate-to-severe alopecia areata. To study T cell clonal expansion in alopecia areata, the researchers applied high-throughput TCRbeta sequencing to both the C3H/HeJ mouse model and human patients. Patients on tofacitinib were biopsied at baseline and after 4 and 24 weeks of treatment, and several of the patients also had a later scalp biopsy. Tofacitinib was administered for 6 to 18 months, and 6 months of follow-up off drug were then conducted to assess delayed response and recurrence. Scalp clonality was compared among normal scalp (n=4), patchy alopecia areata scalp (n=8), and alopecia totalis/universalis scalp (n=8). RNA was obtained with the PAXgene miRNA kit for fixed scalp, the miRNeasy kit for PBMCs, and the RNeasy kit for mouse skin. TCRbeta CDR3 regions were amplified by immunoSEQ multiplex PCR with 35 Vbeta forward and 13 Jbeta reverse primers. Human TCRbeta sequencing covered scalp tissue and sorted CD4+ and CD8+ peripheral blood T cells from patchy and totalis/universalis alopecia areata patients and healthy controls. Results the study describes overall, beyond this receptor: Shared TCR sequences between patients were less evident than in mice, which may be partly attributable to HLA diversity in the patient population. Scalp TCR repertoire analysis is complicated because resident alphabeta T cells in normal human skin are also sequenced, whereas mouse skin is dominated by gammadelta T cells. Compared with normal scalp, lesional scalp had higher clonality and more expanded CD8+ clones, particularly in alopecia totalis/universalis, a pattern that suggests antigenic drive.

Spanning cysteine to phenylalanine, the CDR3 consists of 12 amino acids. Only the CDR3 DNA stays, 36 bases, in frame from base 1. In the germline V gene (reference sequence), CDR1 corresponds to PRHDT and CDR2 to FYEKMQ. V is reduced by 5 bases and J by 7 bases, leaving a spacing of 12 bases between them. Library preparation was by the immunoSEQ multiplex PCR assay. RNA was extracted from all samples and reverse transcribed into cDNA, which served as template for TCR sequencing. First-strand cDNA was synthesized using SuperScript III with a 2:1 mix of oligo-dT and random hexamers. A synthetic immune receptor repertoire was used to measure amplification bias, and any remaining bias was corrected computationally. For the original study's pipeline: After raw reads were preprocessed to remove errors, the CDR3 was defined following IMGT conventions as running from the conserved cysteine to phenylalanine. To get clonality, Shannon entropy was normalized by log2 of the number of productive unique TCRs and the result was subtracted from 1. CD4 or CD8 identity of scalp clones was inferred by cross-referencing scalp TCRbeta sequences with sorted blood CD4 and CD8 repertoires. TCRdb mirrors the immuneACCESS table, restricted to in-frame sequences. Some clones are absent from its copies; in checked studies, under half trace to an unresolved V gene, and the reason for the others is unknown. V, J and clone size reflect that table, while D and trimming were determined from the DNA. The sample yields roughly 150,000 clones; 50% to 65% were counted once. The ten largest clonotypes hold roughly a fifth of the sample.

Per the publication, the time point label means: baseline before oral tofacitinib. Peripheral blood and lesional scalp punch biopsies were obtained from patients with alopecia areata. PBMCs were separated by density centrifugation and stained for CD3, CD4 and CD8, after which CD4+ and CD8+ T cells were sorted on a FACSAria. With regard to this clone: No antigen is known for it. No base-level quality is on record; no much larger clone is a single base apart.

This receptor was obtained from a human donor with alopecia areata. The input for sequencing was CD8+ T cells sorted from blood, taken at week 0. Recombination linked TRBV13 to TRBJ2-7; a tentative D match to TRBD1 spans 5 bases. The sequenced DNA is TGTGCCAGCAGCCAGGGTGACGAAGAGCAGTACTTC. Its coded protein is CASSQGDEEQYF.